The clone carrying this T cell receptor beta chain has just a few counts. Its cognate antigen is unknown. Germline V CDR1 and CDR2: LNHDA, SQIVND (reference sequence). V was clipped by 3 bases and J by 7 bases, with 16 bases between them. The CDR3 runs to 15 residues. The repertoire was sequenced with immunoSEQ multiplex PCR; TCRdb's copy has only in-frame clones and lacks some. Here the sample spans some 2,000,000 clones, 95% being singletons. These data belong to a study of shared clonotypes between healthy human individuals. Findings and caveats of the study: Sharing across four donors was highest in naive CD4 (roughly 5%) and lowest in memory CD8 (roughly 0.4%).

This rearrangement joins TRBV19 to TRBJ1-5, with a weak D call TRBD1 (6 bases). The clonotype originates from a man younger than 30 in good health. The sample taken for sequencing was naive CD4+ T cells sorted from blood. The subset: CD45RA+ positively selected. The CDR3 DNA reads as TGTGCCAGTAGTATGTGGGGCAGGGGCGGACAGCCCCAGCATTTT. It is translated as CASSMWGRGGQPQHF.